This is a list of T cell receptor beta chains from one sample in a study of T cells expressing NK-cell markers. One entry per CDR3 protein, without DNA, is what TCRdb gives after re-calling the 5' RACE reads. Its table records more than 90,000 distinct CDR3 sequences. Sequencing was done on a sample of blood T cells: a sorted CD56 or NKG2C T cell subset, CD4+ or CD8+ T cells, or bulk PBMC T cells (not recorded which). The origin of the receptors is a woman aged 18 to 69 in good health. CDR3s include the opening cysteine and the closing phenylalanine or tryptophan. The order of the fields is J gene, V gene, CDR3 protein.

>TRBJ1-3|TRBV4-2
CASSQPTGQGRNTIYF
>TRBJ1-1|TRBV29-1
CGALRAAAGFF
>TRBJ2-7|TRBV29-1
CSVWDRAYEQYF
>TRBJ1-5|TRBV20-1
CSARDQGYNQPQHF
>TRBJ2-1|TRBV7-9
CASRTPTSDYELFF
>TRBJ2-1|TRBV7-6
CASSPVDGGNEQFF
>TRBJ2-2|TRBV7-6
CASSPGTPNTGELFF
>TRBJ2-1|TRBV7-6
CASSHRDSAYNEQFF
>TRBJ1-1|TRBV12-3/TRBV12-4
CASSLDRGETEAFF
>TRBJ2-7|TRBV20-1
CSARDLSGSYEQYF
>TRBJ2-2|TRBV7-2
CASSALQGAITGELFF
>TRBJ1-2|TRBV5-4
CASSLVGRPGYTF
>TRBJ1-2|TRBV13
CASSLQTANYGYTF
>TRBJ2-3|TRBV27
CASSPDAGTGKRTQYF
>TRBJ1-4|TRBV28
CASSQQAGVPNEKLFF
>TRBJ2-7|TRBV5-1
CASSWDSLSYEQYF
>TRBJ2-5|TRBV13
CASSLHLEGETQYF
>TRBJ2-1|TRBV27
CASSVFNEQFF
>TRBJ2-7|TRBV12-3/TRBV12-4
CASRGLGGYEQYF
>TRBJ2-2|TRBV19
CASSYAGGFTGELFF
>TRBJ1-5|TRBV5-6
CASSRTPGGNQPQHF
>TRBJ2-1|TRBV19
CASSYGQSSYNEQFF
>TRBJ2-3|TRBV4-3
CASSQEPSGGATDTQYF
>TRBJ2-7|TRBV20-1
CSASLRDRVSHEQYF
>TRBJ1-5|TRBV11-2
CASSWPPGPTEDSNQPQHF
>TRBJ2-7|TRBV19
CASSWGTSASGTYEQYF